These T cell receptor beta chains were read from a single sample in a study of shared clonotypes between healthy human individuals. Using immunoSEQ multiplex PCR, the repertoire was profiled, and TCRdb retains in-frame clones only, with some absent. This sample has millions of clones, with 80% to 95% found just once. Sequencing was carried out using naive CD4+ T cells from PBMCs. These TCRs come from a man in his late teens or twenties in good health. Some clones in this sample may be carry-over from other donors' samples. CDR3s include the opening cysteine and the closing phenylalanine or tryptophan. The D gene is left open where the match is weak. The size field is filled for only some rows; it gives once, few, many or a size class.

>-|TRBJ1-3|TRBV19|once
TGTGCCAGTATGGTTAGAAGCGGAAACACCATATATTTT
CASMVRSGNTIYF
>TRBD1|TRBJ1-1|TRBV18|once
TGTGCCAGCTCCCCCGGACAGGGCGGGACTGAAGCTTTCTTT
CASSPGQGGTEAFF
>-|TRBJ2-3|TRBV7-2|-
TGTGCCAGCAGCCCACTAGCTCTCCGCACAGATACGCAGTATTTT
CASSPLALRTDTQYF
>-|TRBJ1-1|TRBV12-5|-
TGTGCTAGTGGTTTAGGGACCGGTGAAGCTTTCTTT
CASGLGTGEAFF
>-|TRBJ1-4|TRBV7-8|-
TGTGCCAGCAGCTTCGGACAAACTAATGAAAAACTGTTTTTT
CASSFGQTNEKLFF
>-|TRBJ1-2|TRBV2|-
TGTGCCAGCAGTGGGGCCTTAACAGGGTCGGATGGCTACACCTTC
CASSGALTGSDGYTF
>-|TRBJ1-1|TRBV7-3|-
TGTGCCAGCAGCTCCGACCCGACAGGTTCAGCTTTCTTT
CASSSDPTGSAFF
>-|TRBJ1-1|TRBV27|few
TGTGCCAGCCAATTTGGGACCTCTAACACTGAAGCTTTCTTT
CASQFGTSNTEAFF
>TRBD2|TRBJ2-3|TRBV5-6|-
TGTGCCAGCAGCCCATCGTCGGGGAGGGCCCGGGGAGATACGCAGTATTTT
CASSPSSGRARGDTQYF
>TRBD1|TRBJ1-5|TRBV19|-
TGTGCCAGCCGGGACAGGGGTAATCAGCCCCAGCATTTT
CASRDRGNQPQHF
>-|TRBJ2-1|TRBV5-1|-
TGCGCCAGCAGCACCATGATACAGGCCTACAATGAGCAGTTCTTC
CASSTMIQAYNEQFF
>TRBD1|TRBJ2-7|TRBV18|-
TGTGCCAGCTCACCGACAGGGGCCTCCTCCTACGAGCAGTACTTC
CASSPTGASSYEQYF
>-|TRBJ1-4|TRBV4-1|once
TGCGCCAGCAGCCGAGGACAGCCTACTAATGAAAAACTGTTTTTT
CASSRGQPTNEKLFF
>-|TRBJ1-1|TRBV10-3|few
TGTGCCATCAGCCTGACAGCCGCCACGAACACTGAAGCTTTCTTT
CAISLTAATNTEAFF
>-|TRBJ1-1|TRBV30|few
TGTGCCTGGAGTGTGCGGGATGAAGCTTTCTTT
CAWSVRDEAFF
>-|TRBJ2-7|TRBV28|-
TGTGCCAGCAGCCCCCCTGGGGTAACAGTCTACGAGCAGTACTTC
CASSPPGVTVYEQYF
>-|TRBJ2-5|TRBV29-1|-
TGCAGCTTTCAAAGGGGGGAAGAGACCCAGTACTTC
CSFQRGEETQYF
>-|TRBJ2-2|TRBV14|once
TGTGCCAGCAGCCAAGATCATAACACCGGGGAGCTGTTTTTT
CASSQDHNTGELFF
>-|TRBJ1-2|TRBV6-5|-
TGTGCCAGCAGTTTCTTGGCGGGGGCGCGGGGCTACACCTTC
CASSFLAGARGYTF
>-|TRBJ1-2|TRBV7-8|-
TGTGCCAGCAGCTTAGCGGCTAACTATGGCTACACCTTC
CASSLAANYGYTF
>-|TRBJ1-5|TRBV19|-
TGTGCCAGTAGTTCCCCCGTCCGGGGAGGGCGGAATCAGCCCCAGCATTTT
CASSSPVRGGRNQPQHF
>-|TRBJ2-2|TRBV19|-
TGTGCCAGTAGTCCCCCTTCCAGGGAGCTGTTTTTT
CASSPPSRELFF
>TRBD2|TRBJ2-3|TRBV14|once
TGTGCCAGCAGCCAAGGGGTAGCGGGAGTTCCAGATACGCAGTATTTT
CASSQGVAGVPDTQYF
>-|TRBJ2-4|TRBV11-2|few
TGTGCCAGCAGCTTATGGGTCGGTGTAAAAAACATTCAGTACTTC
CASSLWVGVKNIQYF
>-|TRBJ1-2|TRBV30|few
TGTGCCTGCACTACGGACGGCCAATATGGCTACACCTTC
CACTTDGQYGYTF
>TRBD2|TRBJ2-3|TRBV7-3|once
TGTGCCAGCAGCCTTAGCGGGACGCGGGGGGCAGATACGCAGTATTTT
CASSLSGTRGADTQYF
>TRBD1|TRBJ1-4|TRBV19|-
TGTGCCAGTAGATCCGGGGCCAGGGGGCTTGAAAAACTGTTTTTT
CASRSGARGLEKLFF
>-|TRBJ2-5|TRBV18|-
TGTGCCAGCTCACCACCTTCCGGGTCGCCGTGGGAGACCCAGTACTTC
CASSPPSGSPWETQYF
>TRBD1|TRBJ2-2|TRBV5-1|-
TGCGCCAGCAGCCGTACGACAGGGGACGCCGGGGAGCTGTTTTTT
CASSRTTGDAGELFF
>TRBD1|TRBJ1-2|TRBV4-2|-
TGTGCCAGCAGCCAAGATACAGGGGGAGACTATGGCTACACCTTC
CASSQDTGGDYGYTF
>-|TRBJ2-1|TRBV7-9|-
TGTGCCAGCACCTCCAGCCGTCGGGGTGAGCAGTTCTTC
CASTSSRRGEQFF
>TRBD1|TRBJ2-2|TRBV6-5|-
TGTGCCAGCAGTTACTCGGGGACAGGGACCGGGGAGCTGTTTTTT
CASSYSGTGTGELFF
>TRBD1|TRBJ1-2|TRBV19|-
TGTGCCAGTAGAAGGGGACAGCCCTATGGCTACACCTTC
CASRRGQPYGYTF
>TRBD1|TRBJ1-1|TRBV5-1|-
TGCGCCAGCAGCCAAAGGACAGGTATAGACACTGAAGCTTTCTTT
CASSQRTGIDTEAFF
>-|TRBJ1-1|TRBV18|-
TGTGCCAGCTCACCATTCCAGGGCCCAATGAACACTGAAGCTTTCTTT
CASSPFQGPMNTEAFF
>-|TRBJ2-7|TRBV2|-
TGTGCCAGCAGTCCCGGGGTTCCTTCCTACGAGCAGTACTTC
CASSPGVPSYEQYF
>-|TRBJ1-2|TRBV2|-
TGTGCCAGCGAACGGTCTAACTATGGCTACACCTTC
CASERSNYGYTF
>-|TRBJ2-2|TRBV28|-
TGTGCCAGCAGTTTCTGGACCGGACAGAAGGGCGCCGGGGAGCTGTTTTTT
CASSFWTGQKGAGELFF
>TRBD2|TRBJ2-3|TRBV30|-
TGTGCCTGGAGGTTAGCGGGAGGGTGGCCAGATACGCAGTATTTT
CAWRLAGGWPDTQYF
>-|TRBJ1-5|TRBV7-8|-
TGTGCCAGCAGCTTAGCTTCGATCGGCCGGGTAGGGGAAGGTCAGCCCCAGCATTTT
CASSLASIGRVGEGQPQHF
>TRBD2|TRBJ2-5|TRBV11-2|-
TGTGCCAGCAGCCCCCTCGGGGGGAGAAGAAGTACCCAGTACTTC
CASSPLGGRRSTQYF
>TRBD2|TRBJ2-7|TRBV7-8|-
TGTGCCAGCAGCTTCAGTGGTGCTAGCGGAACAACCCCTACGTACGAGCAGTACTTC
CASSFSGASGTTPTYEQYF
>-|TRBJ1-3|TRBV7-2|-
TGTGCCAGCAGCTTGCGAAAGGACAAGAGCTCTGGAAACACCATATATTTT
CASSLRKDKSSGNTIYF
>-|TRBJ1-2|TRBV6-1|-
TGTGCCAGCAGTGCCCTAACAGGGAATGGCTACACCTTC
CASSALTGNGYTF
>-|TRBJ2-3|TRBV18|-
TGTGCCAGCTCACTAACTTGGACAGACGACGATACGCAGTATTTT
CASSLTWTDDDTQYF